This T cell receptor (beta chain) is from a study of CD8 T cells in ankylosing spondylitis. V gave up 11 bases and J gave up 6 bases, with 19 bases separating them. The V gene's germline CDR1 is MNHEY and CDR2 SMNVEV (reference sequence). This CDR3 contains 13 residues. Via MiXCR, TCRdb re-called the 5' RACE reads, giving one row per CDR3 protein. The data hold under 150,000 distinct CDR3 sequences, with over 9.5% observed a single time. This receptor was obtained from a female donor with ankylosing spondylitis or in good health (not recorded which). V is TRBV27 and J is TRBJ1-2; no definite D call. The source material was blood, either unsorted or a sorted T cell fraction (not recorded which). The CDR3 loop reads CARTYGPRHGYTF. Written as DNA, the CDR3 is TGTGCCCGCACCTATGGACCCCGGCATGGCTACACCTTC.